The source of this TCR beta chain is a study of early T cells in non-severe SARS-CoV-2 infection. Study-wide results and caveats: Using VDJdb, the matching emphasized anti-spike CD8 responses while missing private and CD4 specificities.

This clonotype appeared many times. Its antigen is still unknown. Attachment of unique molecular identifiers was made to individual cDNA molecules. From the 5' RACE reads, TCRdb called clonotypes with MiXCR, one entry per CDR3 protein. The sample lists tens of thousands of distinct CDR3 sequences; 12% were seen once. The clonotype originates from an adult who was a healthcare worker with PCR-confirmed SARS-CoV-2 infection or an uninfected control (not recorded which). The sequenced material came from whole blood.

The CDR3 spells CASSPTPLEESAKNIQYF. In DNA, the CDR3 is TGTGCCAGCAGTCCGACCCCCCTAGAGGAATCTGCCAAAAACATTCAGTACTTC. The gene calls are TRBV27 and TRBJ2-4; D uncertain. The V end lost 5 bases, the J end lost 1 base, and 21 bases lay between the germline ends. In germline, CDR1 is MNHEY, CDR2 SMNVEV (reference sequence). The CDR3 has 18 residues.